Shown below are 20 T cell receptor beta chains from a single sample sequenced in a study of shared clonotypes between healthy human individuals. Method: immunoSEQ multiplex PCR; TCRdb's copy keeps in-frame clones and lacks some. The sample has about 1 million clones, 60% to 80% seen once. Sequencing was carried out using memory CD4+ T cells sorted from blood. This sample's subset: CD45RA-negative fraction. The receptor source for this set is a man between 18 and 29 years old in good health.

Concerning this clone: With a much larger clone just one base away, this may be a read error. The chain couples TRBV5-1 to TRBJ1-1, with D hard to call. The CDR3 extends over 14 amino acids. Trimming pared 0 bases from V and 0 bases from J, leaving 6 bases between. Per the germline V gene, CDR1 is SGHRS and CDR2 is YFSETQ. CDR3 amino acids: CASSLDGVNTEAFF. CDR3 DNA: TGCGCCAGCAGCTTGGATGGGGTGAACACTGAAGCTTTCTTT.

This sequence joins TRBV27 and TRBJ1-1; D may be TRBD1 (5 bases). The V and J ends lost 2 bases and 5 bases respectively, with 15 bases between them. The CDR3 is made up of 15 amino acids. Germline V gene data show CDR1 as MNHEY and CDR2 as SMNVEV (reference sequence). The CDR3 DNA is TGTGCCAGCAGTTTAAAGGGCAGGGAGGGAACTGAAGCTTTCTTT. This codes for CASSLKGREGTEAFF.

The rearrangement links TRBV5-6 to TRBJ1-5; TRBD1 is a possible D gene (5 bases). The length of the CDR3 is 15 residues. The V gene's germline CDR1 is SGHDT and CDR2 YYEEEE. V shed 2 bases and J shed 6 bases, with 15 bases lying between them. This CDR3 reads CASSFGRVVGQPQHF. CDR3 sequence (DNA): TGTGCCAGCAGCTTCGGCAGGGTAGTAGGTCAGCCCCAGCATTTT.

The rearrangement links TRBV28 to TRBJ1-2; weak D call: TRBD1 (5 bases). Germline V CDR1 and CDR2: MDHEN, SYDVKM. The CDR3 extends over 13 amino acids. The germline V and J ends were trimmed by 4 bases and 8 bases, with 14 bases remaining between them. This CDR3 reads CASSSPGLGGYTF. The CDR3, as DNA: TGTGCCAGCAGTTCTCCGGGGCTTGGAGGCTACACCTTC.

This chain uses TRBV28 with TRBJ2-7; D is undetermined. The germline V gene has CDR1 MDHEN and CDR2 SYDVKM. The length of the CDR3 is 12 residues. The CDR3 bases are TGTGCATGTGTAGGGTTAACCTACGAGCAGTACTTC. Translating it yields CACVGLTYEQYF.

The chain uses TRBV25-1 and TRBJ2-2; 8 positions agree with TRBD1. The CDR3 loop spans 15 amino acids. Looked up from germline, CDR1 is MGHDK and CDR2 is SYGVNS. The V and J ends lost 4 bases and 2 bases, in that order; junction bases with no gene match: 3. CDR3 protein: CASSVAGGNTGELFF. The CDR3 coding sequence is TGTGCCAGCAGTGTAGCAGGGGGCAACACCGGGGAGCTGTTTTTT.

The chain carries TRBV18 and TRBJ2-1; 14 nucleotides align to TRBD2. CDR1 is KGHSH, CDR2 LQKENI, per germline. CDR3 length equals 16 residues. J lost 5 bases, V lost 6 bases, and 6 bases had no gene match. The CDR3 reads CASSLRLAGGNNEQFF. CDR3 in DNA: TGTGCCAGCTCCCTCAGACTAGCGGGGGGGAACAATGAGCAGTTCTTC.

The chain employs TRBV2 and TRBJ2-7, with a possible D match to TRBD1 (6 bases). Trimming took off 5 bases at V and 1 base at J, with 12 bases between the two ends. CDR3 length: 14 amino acids. Germline lookup yields CDR1 SNHLY and CDR2 FYNNEI. CDR3 sequence (DNA): TGTGCCAGCAGTTCCCCGGGACAATCCTACGAGCAGTACTTC. It is translated as CASSSPGQSYEQYF.

The chain carries TRBV6-5 and TRBJ1-2; tentatively, D is TRBD1 (5 bases). The CDR3 contains 12 residues. Germline V gene data show CDR1 as MNHEY and CDR2 as SVGAGI. Trimming stripped 10 bases from V and 8 bases from J, with 17 bases between. CDR3 coding DNA: TGTGCCACCACGGAGGGGCGAGGAGGCTACACCTTC. Translated: CATTEGRGGYTF.

CDR3 residues: CASSLTINNEQFF. In DNA form, the CDR3 reads TGTGCCAGCAGCTTAACGATAAACAATGAGCAGTTCTTC. The V gene is TRBV7-3, the J gene TRBJ2-1, with no clear D. The germline V gene has CDR1 SGHTA and CDR2 FQGTGA. Trimming removed 0 bases at V and 5 bases at J, with 5 bases between. This CDR3 comprises 13 residues.

This rearrangement joins TRBV18 to TRBJ1-2; D is unresolved. The CDR3 is 15 residues long. V lost 6 bases and J 4 bases, leaving 18 bases between the germline ends. Germline V gene data show CDR1 as KGHSH and CDR2 as LQKENI. CDR3 DNA sequence: TGTGCCAGCTCCCCCGAGAGGGCGACTCCCTATGGCTACACCTTC. Its protein product is CASSPERATPYGYTF.

The chain has TRBV2 and TRBJ2-3, with TRBD2 matching 9 bases. V shed 8 bases, J shed 13 bases, and the junction held 10 bases outside the gene matches. The CDR3 length is 12 residues. CDR1 SNHLY and CDR2 FYNNEI come from the germline V gene. The DNA for the CDR3 is TGTGCCAGCTTAGGGACTAGCCCGGTGGAGTATTTT. Its translation: CASLGTSPVEYF.

The V and J genes are TRBV6-1 and TRBJ1-6; TRBD1 matches 10 bases. CDR1 MNHNS and CDR2 SASEGT come from the germline V gene. V was clipped by 4 bases and J by 7 bases; unmatched bases: 1. This CDR3 comprises 14 residues. The CDR3 DNA reads as TGTGCCAGCAGTGGGGACAGGGGAAATTCACCCCTCCACTTT. Encoded protein: CASSGDRGNSPLHF.

In this sample, this clone turned up many times. CDR3 nucleotides: TGTGCCAGCAGTGAGCTAGTCCCCGGGACTAGCGCACAAGAGACCCAGTACTTC. Its protein product is CASSELVPGTSAQETQYF. The V gene is TRBV25-1, the J gene TRBJ2-5; TRBD2 agrees at 10 bases. Germline CDR1 MGHDK, CDR2 SYGVNS. The CDR3 has 18 residues. Trimming cost V 3 bases and J 2 bases; bases outside gene matches: 12.

This clone was observed a handful of times. The rearrangement joins TRBV5-8 to TRBJ2-5; 8 bases fit TRBD2. Germline loops: CDR1 SGHTS, CDR2 YDEGEE. The CDR3 totals 16 residues. Trimming took 3 bases from V and 1 from J; bases not matched to a gene: 8. The CDR3 DNA reads TGTGCCAGCAGCTCCGGGGGTAGCGGGATCCAAGAGACCCAGTACTTC. This sequence encodes CASSSGGSGIQETQYF.

This clone was picked up a small number of times. The chain has TRBV9 and TRBJ1-1, with a weak D call TRBD1 (5 bases). The V gene's germline CDR1 is SGDLS and CDR2 YYNGEE. Between the trimmed V and J ends, which lost 0 bases and 10 bases, there was a span of 10 bases. CDR3 length: 12 residues. In DNA, the CDR3 is TGTGCCAGCAGCGTAGATGAGGGGCGAGCTTTCTTT. It encodes CASSVDEGRAFF.

The rearrangement uses TRBV6-1 and TRBJ2-4, with TRBD1 identical over 10 bases. The CDR3 length is 19 residues. Trimming at V came to 3 bases and at J to 1 base, leaving 12 bases not matched to a gene. Germline CDR1 is MNHNS and CDR2 is SASEGT. The CDR3 is CASSEEGTGAKGAKNIQYF. The CDR3 DNA reads as TGTGCCAGCAGTGAGGAAGGGACAGGGGCGAAGGGGGCCAAAAACATTCAGTACTTC.

The rearrangement uses TRBV4-2 and TRBJ2-3, with 13 bases fitting TRBD2. The CDR3 extends over 18 amino acids. V dropped 4 bases and J dropped 0; count of bases not matched to a gene: 7. Germline CDR1 LGHNA, CDR2 YNFKEQ. In nucleotides, the CDR3 is TGTGCCAGCAGCCCCCAGGGACTAGCGGGGTCTAGCACAGATACGCAGTATTTT. Protein sequence: CASSPQGLAGSSTDTQYF.

The chain employs TRBV5-1 and TRBJ1-4; D possibly corresponds to TRBD1 (6 bases). Germline CDR1 and CDR2: SGHRS and YFSETQ. The CDR3 spans 15 residues. V lost 6 bases to trimming and J lost 3 bases, with 15 bases between them. CDR3 sequence: CASTSEGGANEKLFF. The CDR3, as DNA: TGCGCCAGCACCTCCGAGGGGGGGGCTAATGAAAAACTGTTTTTT.

The CDR3 spells CAWSASPGQGWSPLHF. The CDR3 DNA sequence: TGTGCCTGGAGTGCGTCCCCGGGACAGGGTTGGTCACCCCTCCACTTT. V and J are TRBV30 and TRBJ1-6; TRBD1 matches 9 bases. The V segment lost 1 base and the J segment 10 bases; nucleotides outside the gene matches: 11. The germline gives CDR1 GTSNPN, CDR2 SVGIG (reference sequence). The CDR3 contains 16 residues.